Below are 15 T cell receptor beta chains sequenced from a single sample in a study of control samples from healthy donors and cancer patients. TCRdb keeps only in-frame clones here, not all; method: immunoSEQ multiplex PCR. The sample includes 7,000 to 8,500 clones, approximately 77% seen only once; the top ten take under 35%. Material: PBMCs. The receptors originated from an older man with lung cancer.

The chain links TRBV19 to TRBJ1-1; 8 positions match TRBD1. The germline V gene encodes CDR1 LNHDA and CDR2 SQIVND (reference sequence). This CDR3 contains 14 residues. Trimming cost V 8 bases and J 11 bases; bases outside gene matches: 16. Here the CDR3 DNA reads TGTGCCAGTGTAGGCCAAGGACAGGGCCCCCGGGCTTTCTTT. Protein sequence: CASVGQGQGPRAFF.

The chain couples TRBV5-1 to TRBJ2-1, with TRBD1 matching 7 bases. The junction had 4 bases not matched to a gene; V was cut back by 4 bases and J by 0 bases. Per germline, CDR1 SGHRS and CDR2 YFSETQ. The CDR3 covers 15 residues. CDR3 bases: TGCGCCAGCAGCATAACAGGGGACTCCTACAATGAGCAGTTCTTC. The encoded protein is CASSITGDSYNEQFF. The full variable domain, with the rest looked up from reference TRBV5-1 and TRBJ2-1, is KAGVTQTPRYLIKTRGQQVTLSCSPISGHRSVSWYQQTPGQGLQFLFEYFSETQRNKGNFPGRFSGRQFSNSRSEMNVSTLELGDSALYLCASSITGDSYNEQFFGPGTRLTVL.

In DNA, the CDR3 is TGTGCCAGCAGCCAAGATCGCACCGGTGGTGGCTACACCTTC. Residues: CASSQDRTGGGYTF. This chain connects TRBV14 to TRBJ1-2, with unresolved D. Germline CDR1 SGHDN, CDR2 FVKESK. This CDR3 spans 14 amino acids. Trimming pared 0 bases from V and 7 bases from J, leaving 12 bases between.

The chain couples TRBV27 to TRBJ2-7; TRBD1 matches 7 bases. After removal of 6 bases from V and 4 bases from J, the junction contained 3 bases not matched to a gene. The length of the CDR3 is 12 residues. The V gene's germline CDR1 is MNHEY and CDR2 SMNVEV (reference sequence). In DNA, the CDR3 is TGTGCCAGCAGGACGGGACAGTACGAGCAGTACTTC. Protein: CASRTGQYEQYF.

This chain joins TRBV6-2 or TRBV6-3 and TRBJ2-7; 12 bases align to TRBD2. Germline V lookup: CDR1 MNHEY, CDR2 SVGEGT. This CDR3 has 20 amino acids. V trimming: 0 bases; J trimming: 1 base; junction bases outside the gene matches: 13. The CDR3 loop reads CASSYSQRLAGGPRSYEQYF. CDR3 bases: TGTGCCAGCAGTTACTCCCAGAGGCTAGCGGGAGGGCCAAGGTCCTACGAGCAGTACTTC.

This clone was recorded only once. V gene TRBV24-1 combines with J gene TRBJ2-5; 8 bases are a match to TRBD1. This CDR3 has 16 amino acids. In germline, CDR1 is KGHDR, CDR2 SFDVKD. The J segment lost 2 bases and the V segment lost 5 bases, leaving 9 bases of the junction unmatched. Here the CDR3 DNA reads TGTGCCACCAGTGGACGGGACAGGAATGGACAAGAGACCCAGTACTTC. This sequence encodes CATSGRDRNGQETQYF.

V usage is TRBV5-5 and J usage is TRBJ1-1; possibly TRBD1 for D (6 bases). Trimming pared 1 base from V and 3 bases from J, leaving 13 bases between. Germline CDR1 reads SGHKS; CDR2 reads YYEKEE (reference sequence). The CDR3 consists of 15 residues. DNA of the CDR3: TGTGCCAGCAGCTTGAGGGGGTTGGCTGACACTGAAGCTTTCTTT. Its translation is CASSLRGLADTEAFF. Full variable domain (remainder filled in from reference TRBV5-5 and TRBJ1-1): DAGVTQSPTHLIKTRGQQVTLRCSPISGHKSVSWYQQVLGQGPQFIFQYYEKEERGRGNFPDRFSARQFPNYSSELNVNALLLGDSALYLCASSLRGLADTEAFFGQGTRLTVV.

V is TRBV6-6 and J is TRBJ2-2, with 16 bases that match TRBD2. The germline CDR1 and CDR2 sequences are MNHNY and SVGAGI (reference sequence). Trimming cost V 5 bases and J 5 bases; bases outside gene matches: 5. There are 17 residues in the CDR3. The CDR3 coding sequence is TGTGCCAGCAGTCCGGGACTAGCGGGAGGGCGGACCGGGGAGCTGTTTTTT. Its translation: CASSPGLAGGRTGELFF.

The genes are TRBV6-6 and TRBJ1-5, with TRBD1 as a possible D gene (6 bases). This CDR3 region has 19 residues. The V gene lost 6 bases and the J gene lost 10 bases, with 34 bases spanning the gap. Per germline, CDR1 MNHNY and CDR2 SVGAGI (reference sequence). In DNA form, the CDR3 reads TGTGCCAGCAGCTCTGTCGGACAGACGATAGATATATTAATTATACCCCAGCATTTT. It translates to CASSSVGQTIDILIIPQHF.

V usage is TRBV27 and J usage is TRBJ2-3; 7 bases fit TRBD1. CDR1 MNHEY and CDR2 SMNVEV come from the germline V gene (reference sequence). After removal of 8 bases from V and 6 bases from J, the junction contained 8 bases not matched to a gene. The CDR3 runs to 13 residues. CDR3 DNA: TGTGCCAGCCATCTGACAGGGCGGGATACGCAGTATTTT. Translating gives CASHLTGRDTQYF.

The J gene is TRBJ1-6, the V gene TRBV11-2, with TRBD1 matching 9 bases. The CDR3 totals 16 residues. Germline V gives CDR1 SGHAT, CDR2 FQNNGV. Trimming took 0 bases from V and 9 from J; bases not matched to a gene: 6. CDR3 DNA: TGTGCCAGCAGCTTAGAGACCAGACAGGGGGGTTCACCCCTCCACTTT. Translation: CASSLETRQGGSPLHF.

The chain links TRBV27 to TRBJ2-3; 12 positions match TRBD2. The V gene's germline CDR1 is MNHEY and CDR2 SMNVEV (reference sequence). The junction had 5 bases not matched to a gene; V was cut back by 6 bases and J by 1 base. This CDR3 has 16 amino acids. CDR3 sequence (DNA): TGTGCCAGCAGCCTAGCGGGAGGGTACGGCACAGATACGCAGTATTTT. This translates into CASSLAGGYGTDTQYF.

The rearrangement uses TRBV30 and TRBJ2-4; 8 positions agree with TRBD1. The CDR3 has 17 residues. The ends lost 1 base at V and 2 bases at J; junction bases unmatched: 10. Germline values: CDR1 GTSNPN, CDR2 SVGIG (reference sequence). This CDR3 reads CAWSGQGRSGTKNIQYF. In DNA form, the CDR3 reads TGTGCCTGGAGTGGACAGGGGAGGAGCGGAACCAAAAACATTCAGTACTTC. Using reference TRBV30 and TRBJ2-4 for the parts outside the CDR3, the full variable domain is SQTIHQWPATLVQPVGSPLSLECTVEGTSNPNLYWYRQAAGRGLQLLFYSVGIGQISSEVPQNLSASRPQDRQFILSSKKLLLSDSGFYLCAWSGQGRSGTKNIQYFGAGTRLSVL.

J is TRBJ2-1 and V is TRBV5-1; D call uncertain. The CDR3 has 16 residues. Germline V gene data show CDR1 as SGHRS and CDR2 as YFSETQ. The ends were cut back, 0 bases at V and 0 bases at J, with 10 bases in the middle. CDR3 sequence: CASSLDGATSYNEQFF. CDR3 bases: TGCGCCAGCAGCTTGGACGGAGCTACCTCCTACAATGAGCAGTTCTTC.

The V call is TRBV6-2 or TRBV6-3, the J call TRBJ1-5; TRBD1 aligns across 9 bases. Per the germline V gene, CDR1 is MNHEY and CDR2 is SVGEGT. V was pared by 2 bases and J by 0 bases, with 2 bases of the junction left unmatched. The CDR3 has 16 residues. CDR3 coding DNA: TGTGCCAGCAGTTACAGGACAGGGGTTAGCAATCAGCCCCAGCATTTT. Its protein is CASSYRTGVSNQPQHF.